A single sample gave rise to the 5 T cell receptor beta chains below, sequenced in a study of T cell responses to AZD1222 COVID-19 vaccine. Here immunoSEQ multiplex PCR was the method, and the copy in TCRdb shows in-frame clones only, minus some. The table has approximately 110,000 clones, 82% seen once. The material sequenced was peripheral blood, taken on day 0 of AZD1222 vaccination. All receptors come from an adult in good health.

The chain employs TRBV19 and TRBJ1-5; D is unresolved. The ends were cut back, 3 bases at V and 2 bases at J, with 20 bases in the middle. CDR3 length: 18 residues. From germline, CDR1 is LNHDA and CDR2 SQIVND (reference sequence). CDR3 in DNA: TGTGCCAGTAGTATTCGGGGTTGGGCGAGGAGTCGCAATCAGCCCCAGCATTTT. Translated, it gives CASSIRGWARSRNQPQHF. Supplemented by reference TRBV19 and TRBJ1-5, the full variable domain reads DGGITQSPKYLFRKEGQNVTLSCEQNLNHDAMYWYRQDPGQGLRLIYYSQIVNDFQKGDIAEGYSVSREKKESFPLTVTSAQKNPTAFYLCASSIRGWARSRNQPQHFGDGTRLSIL.

There are a few counts of this clone. J is TRBJ1-2 and V is TRBV7-2; 8 bases agree with TRBD1. The length of the CDR3 is 14 residues. V gave up 5 bases and J gave up 3 bases; unmatched junction bases: 5. Looked up from germline, CDR1 is SGHTA and CDR2 is FQGNSA. The CDR3 spells CASSRQGADYGYTF. The CDR3 region has the DNA TGTGCCAGCAGCCGCCAGGGGGCGGACTATGGCTACACCTTC. Full variable domain (missing parts from reference TRBV7-2 and TRBJ1-2): GAGVSQSPSNKVTEKGKDVELRCDPISGHTALYWYRQSLGQGLEFLIYFQGNSAPDKSGLPSDRFSAERTGGSVSTLTIQRTQQEDSAVYLCASSRQGADYGYTFGSGTRLTVV.

V gene TRBV5-1 combines with J gene TRBJ2-1, with unresolved D. The CDR3 runs to 13 residues. Between the trimmed V and J ends, which lost 0 bases and 7 bases, there was a span of 8 bases. Looked up from germline, CDR1 is SGHRS and CDR2 is YFSETQ. CDR3 in DNA: TGCGCCAGCAGCTTGGGTGGGGAAAATGAGCAGTTCTTC. Protein: CASSLGGENEQFF.

This chain links TRBV3-1 (or the pseudogene TRBV3-2) with TRBJ2-4; D not certain. Looked up from germline, CDR1 is LGHDT and CDR2 is YNNKEL (reference sequence). This CDR3 is 13 amino acids long. Between the trimmed V and J ends, which lost 0 bases and 6 bases, there was a span of 6 bases. The CDR3 nucleotides read TGTGCCAGCAGCCAAGATCCAATAAACATTCAGTACTTC. It codes for CASSQDPINIQYF.

This clone was observed a handful of times. The J gene is TRBJ1-4, the V gene TRBV4-2; D might be TRBD1 (6 bases). V lost 4 bases and J lost 4, with 10 bases in between. Germline V lookup: CDR1 LGHNA, CDR2 YNFKEQ. This CDR3 region has 14 residues. The CDR3 nucleotides read TGTGCCAGCAGCCCGGACAGCCGTAATGAAAAACTGTTTTTT. It codes for CASSPDSRNEKLFF.